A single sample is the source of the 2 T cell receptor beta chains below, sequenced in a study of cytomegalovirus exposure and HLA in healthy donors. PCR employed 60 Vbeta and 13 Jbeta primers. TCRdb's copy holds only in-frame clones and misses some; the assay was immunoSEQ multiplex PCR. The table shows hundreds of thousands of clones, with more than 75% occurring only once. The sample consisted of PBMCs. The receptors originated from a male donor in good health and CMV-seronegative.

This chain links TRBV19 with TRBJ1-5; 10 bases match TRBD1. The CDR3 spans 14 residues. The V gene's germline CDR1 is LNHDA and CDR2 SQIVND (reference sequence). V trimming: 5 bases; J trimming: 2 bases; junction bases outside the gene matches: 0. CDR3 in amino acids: CASSGTGGNQPQHF. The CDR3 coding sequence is TGTGCCAGTAGTGGGACAGGGGGCAATCAGCCCCAGCATTTT.

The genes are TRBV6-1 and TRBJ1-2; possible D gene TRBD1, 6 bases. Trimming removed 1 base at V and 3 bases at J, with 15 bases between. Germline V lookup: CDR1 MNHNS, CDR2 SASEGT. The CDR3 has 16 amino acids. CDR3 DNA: TGTGCCAGCAGTGAAGGGACAGCGGTACTTTACTATGGCTACACCTTC. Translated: CASSEGTAVLYYGYTF.